The 14 T cell receptor beta chains below all came from one sample that was sequenced in a study of OX40 agonist ivuxolimab in advanced cancers. Generated by immunoSEQ multiplex PCR, the TCRdb table keeps only in-frame clones and is missing some. In the table there are approximately 44,000 clones, 84% of which are singletons. The specimen was CD4+ or CD8+ T cells sorted from blood, collected in a trial of the OX40 agonist ivuxolimab. The receptors here all came from an adult with an advanced solid tumor such as melanoma, head and neck, liver or kidney cancer.

The chain joins TRBV9 to TRBJ2-6; D remains unclear. Trimming removed 3 bases at V and 3 bases at J, with 10 bases between. The CDR3 contains 15 residues. The germline V gene encodes CDR1 SGDLS and CDR2 YYNGEE. CDR3 DNA sequence: TGTGCCAGCAGCGATTTGGAAGGTGGGGCCAACGTCCTGACTTTC. Translated: CASSDLEGGANVLTF.

This clone was seen only once. The CDR3 region is CASSQGSSNRGYYEQYF. DNA for the CDR3: TGCGCCAGCAGCCAAGGGTCGAGCAACAGGGGTTACTACGAGCAGTACTTC. The V and J genes are TRBV4-1 and TRBJ2-7, with 7 bases fitting TRBD1. The CDR3 is 17 amino acids. The ends lost 1 base at V and 3 bases at J; junction bases unmatched: 12. Germline CDR1 reads MGHRA; CDR2 reads YSYEKL.

The V and J genes are TRBV30 and TRBJ2-3; 7 bases match TRBD2. This CDR3 is 14 amino acids long. Per germline, CDR1 GTSNPN and CDR2 SVGIG (reference sequence). J lost 5 bases, V lost 0 bases, and 5 bases had no gene match. The CDR3 DNA sequence: TGTGCCTGGAGTGTAAAAGCGGGAATAGATACGCAGTATTTT. It translates to CAWSVKAGIDTQYF.

The rearrangement joins TRBV10-3 to TRBJ2-2; 8 bases fit TRBD2. The CDR3 is 17 amino acids. Germline CDR1 ENHRY, CDR2 SYGVKD. V lost 8 bases to trimming and J lost 1 base; unmatched junction nucleotides: 12. This CDR3 reads CAIPAGAQDLNTGELFF. The CDR3 DNA sequence: TGTGCCATCCCAGCGGGGGCCCAAGATCTGAACACCGGGGAGCTGTTTTTT.

This clone appeared a single time. J is TRBJ1-5 and V is TRBV19; unclear D gene. Germline CDR1 and CDR2: LNHDA and SQIVND (reference sequence). The ends were cut back, 3 bases at V and 4 bases at J, with 7 bases in the middle. The CDR3 consists of 13 residues. This CDR3 is CASSISKNQPQHF. DNA for the CDR3: TGTGCCAGTAGTATCAGCAAGAATCAGCCCCAGCATTTT.

V is TRBV19 and J is TRBJ1-1; D unclear. V was trimmed by 0 bases and J by 2 bases, leaving 13 bases between them. The CDR3 length is 16 residues. Germline CDR1 and CDR2: LNHDA and SQIVND (reference sequence). This CDR3 reads CASSIDGQELNTEAFF. The CDR3 DNA reads TGTGCCAGTAGTATAGATGGCCAAGAGCTTAACACTGAAGCTTTCTTT. The full variable domain, completed using reference TRBV19 and TRBJ1-1, is DGGITQSPKYLFRKEGQNVTLSCEQNLNHDAMYWYRQDPGQGLRLIYYSQIVNDFQKGDIAEGYSVSREKKESFPLTVTSAQKNPTAFYLCASSIDGQELNTEAFFGQGTRLTVV.

V is TRBV18 and J is TRBJ1-4; perhaps TRBD1 as D (5 bases). CDR1 and CDR2 from the germline V gene are KGHSH and LQKENI. CDR3 length equals 14 residues. The V end lost 3 bases, the J end lost 3 bases, and 8 bases lay between the germline ends. CDR3 sequence: CASSPGGSNEKLFF. CDR3 sequence (DNA): TGTGCCAGCTCACCGGGGGGTTCTAATGAAAAACTGTTTTTT.

This clone came up a few times. The chain recombines TRBV7-9 with TRBJ2-7, with D possibly matching TRBD1 (6 bases). V was trimmed by 8 bases and J by 4 bases, leaving 15 bases between them. The germline gives CDR1 SEHNR, CDR2 FQNEAQ (reference sequence). The CDR3 runs 13 residues. CDR3 in DNA: TGTGCCAGCGCCCGGCCACAGGGTTACGAGCAGTACTTC. Protein product: CASARPQGYEQYF.

This CDR3 reads CAWSYGGVRYEQYF. DNA for the CDR3: TGTGCCTGGAGTTATGGCGGGGTCCGGTACGAGCAGTACTTC. The genes are TRBV30 and TRBJ2-7; D might be TRBD2 (6 bases). Germline CDR1 GTSNPN, CDR2 SVGIG (reference sequence). Deletions cut 2 bases from V and 4 bases from J, with 15 bases between. The CDR3 has 14 amino acids.

This chain links TRBV10-3 with TRBJ1-1; D ambiguous. Trimming took off 9 bases at V and 1 base at J, with 15 bases between the two ends. Germline-derived CDR1 and CDR2 are ENHRY and SYGVKD. The CDR3 spans 14 residues. The DNA of the CDR3 is TGTGCCATGTCAACCGAGTCAGGGAACACTGAAGCTTTCTTT. It translates to CAMSTESGNTEAFF.

The chain has TRBV7-9 and TRBJ2-1; 8 bases agree with TRBD2. The CDR3 is made up of 15 amino acids. J was trimmed by 1 base and V by 5 bases; bases with no gene match: 4. Germline CDR1 SEHNR, CDR2 FQNEAQ (reference sequence). The CDR3 DNA reads as TGTGCCAGCAGCCCAGCTAGCGGGTCCTACAATGAGCAGTTCTTC. Protein product: CASSPASGSYNEQFF.

This chain joins TRBV5-6 and TRBJ1-2; 8 bases fit TRBD1. The CDR3 has 15 amino acids. Germline CDR1 SGHDT, CDR2 YYEEEE. Trimming at V came to 1 base and at J to 4 bases, leaving 6 bases not matched to a gene. The CDR3 here is CASSLYQGASYGYTF. In nucleotides, the CDR3 is TGTGCCAGCAGCTTGTACCAGGGGGCTTCCTATGGCTACACCTTC.

The rearrangement uses TRBV7-9 and TRBJ1-4; 7 bases are a match to TRBD1. The CDR3 has 14 amino acids. Looked up from germline, CDR1 is SEHNR and CDR2 is FQNEAQ (reference sequence). Unmatched junction bases numbered 12, after V lost 10 bases and J lost 7 bases. Written as DNA, the CDR3 is TGTGCCACCCAGGGGGGAGTTGGTGTTGAAAAACTGTTTTTT. The encoded protein is CATQGGVGVEKLFF. The complete variable domain, with remaining parts taken from reference TRBV7-9 and TRBJ1-4, reads DTGVSQNPRHKITKRGQNVTFRCDPISEHNRLYWYRQTLGQGPEFLTYFQNEAQLEKSRLLSDRFSAERPKGSFSTLEIQRTEQGDSAMYLCATQGGVGVEKLFFGSGTQLSVL.

The genes are TRBV4-1 and TRBJ1-3; D not certain. CDR1 is MGHRA, CDR2 YSYEKL, per germline. The CDR3 totals 16 residues. V lost 1 base, J lost 4 bases, and 14 bases lay in between. CDR3 in amino acids: CASSQVYPARGNTIYF. In DNA, the CDR3 is TGCGCCAGCAGCCAAGTATACCCCGCGCGGGGAAACACCATATATTTT.